The T cell receptor (beta chain) described here comes from a study of blood T cell repertoires in COVID-19. Overall study context: The United States, Italy and Spain were the sources of the acute and convalescent COVID-19 samples. Sample material is recorded as cDNA or gDNA derived from T cells, B-cell-depleted T cells, or PBMCs.

Germline loops: CDR1 MDHEN, CDR2 SYDVKM. Trimming removed 4 bases from V and 4 bases from J, with 17 bases in between. CDR3 length: 16 amino acids. Per the study methods: It was from reference gene primer amplification that nucleated cell counts were estimated. Assay: immunoSEQ multiplex PCR; the TCRdb copy retains only in-frame clones and omits some. Clone size and the V and J calls come from that table; the DNA yielded D and trimming. The sample includes 120,000 to 150,000 clones, approximately 80% of them seen just once. Sequenced: peripheral blood. The clonotype comes from a human donor in a cohort sampled during active COVID-19. This chain links TRBV28 with TRBJ1-3; D perhaps matches TRBD1 (6 bases). CDR3 DNA sequence: TGTGCCAGCAGTTGGGGGGGGCAGGGATCAGGAAACACCATATATTTT. Translating gives CASSWGGQGSGNTIYF.